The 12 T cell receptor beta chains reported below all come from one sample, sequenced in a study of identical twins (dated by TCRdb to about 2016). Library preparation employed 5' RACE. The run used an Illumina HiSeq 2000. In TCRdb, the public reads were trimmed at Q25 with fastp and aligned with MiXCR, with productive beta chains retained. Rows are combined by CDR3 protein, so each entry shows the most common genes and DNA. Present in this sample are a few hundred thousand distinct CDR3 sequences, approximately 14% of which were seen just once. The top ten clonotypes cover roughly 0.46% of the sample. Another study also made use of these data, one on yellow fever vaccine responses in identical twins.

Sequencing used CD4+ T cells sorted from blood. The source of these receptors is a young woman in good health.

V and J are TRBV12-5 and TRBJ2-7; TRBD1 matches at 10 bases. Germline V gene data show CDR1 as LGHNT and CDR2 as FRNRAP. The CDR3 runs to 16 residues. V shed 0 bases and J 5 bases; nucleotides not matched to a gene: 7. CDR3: CASGLVLGTGVNEQYF. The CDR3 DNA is TGTGCTAGTGGTTTGGTACTCGGGACAGGGGTGAACGAGCAGTACTTC. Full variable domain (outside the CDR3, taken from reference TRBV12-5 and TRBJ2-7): DARVTQTPRHKVTEMGQEVTMRCQPILGHNTVFWYRQTMMQGLELLAYFRNRAPLDDSGMPKDRFSAEMPDATLATLKIQPSEPRDSAVYFCASGLVLGTGVNEQYFGPGTRLTVT.

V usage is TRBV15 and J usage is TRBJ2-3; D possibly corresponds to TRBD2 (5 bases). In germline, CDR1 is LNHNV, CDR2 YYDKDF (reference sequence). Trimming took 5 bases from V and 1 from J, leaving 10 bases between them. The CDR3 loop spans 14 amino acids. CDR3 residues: CATSSRVGTDTQYF. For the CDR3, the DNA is TGTGCCACCAGCTCGCGGGTGGGCACAGATACGCAGTATTTT. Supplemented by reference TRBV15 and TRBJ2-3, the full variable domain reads DAMVIQNPRYQVTQFGKPVTLSCSQTLNHNVMYWYQQKSSQAPKLLFHYYDKDFNNEADTPDNFQSRRPNTSFCFLDIRSPGLGDTAMYLCATSSRVGTDTQYFGPGTRLTVL.

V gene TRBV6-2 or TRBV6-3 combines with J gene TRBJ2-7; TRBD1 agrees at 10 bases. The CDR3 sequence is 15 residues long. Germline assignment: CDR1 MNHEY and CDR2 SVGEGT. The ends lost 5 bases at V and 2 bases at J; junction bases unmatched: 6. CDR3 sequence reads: CASSPPGQGTYEQYV. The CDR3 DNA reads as TGTGCCAGCAGTCCGCCGGGACAGGGGACCTACGAGCAGTACGTC.

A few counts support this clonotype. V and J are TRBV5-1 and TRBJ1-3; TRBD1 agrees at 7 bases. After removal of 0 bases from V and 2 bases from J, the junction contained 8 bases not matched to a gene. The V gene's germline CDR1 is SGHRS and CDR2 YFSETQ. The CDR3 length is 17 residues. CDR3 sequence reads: CASSLVRQGLAGNTIYF. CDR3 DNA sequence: TGCGCCAGCAGCTTGGTAAGACAGGGCTTGGCTGGAAACACCATATATTTT.

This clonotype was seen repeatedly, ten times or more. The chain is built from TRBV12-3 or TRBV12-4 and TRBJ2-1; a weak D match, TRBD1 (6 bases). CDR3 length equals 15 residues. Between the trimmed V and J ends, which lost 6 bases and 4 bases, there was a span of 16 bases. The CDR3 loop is CASSNQGLQYNEQFF. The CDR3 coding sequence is TGTGCCAGCAGCAATCAGGGGCTACAATACAATGAGCAGTTCTTC.

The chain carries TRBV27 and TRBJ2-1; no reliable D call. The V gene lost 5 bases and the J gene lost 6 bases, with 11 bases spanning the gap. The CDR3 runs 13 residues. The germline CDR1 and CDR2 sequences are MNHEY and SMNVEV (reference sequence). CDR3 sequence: CASSATPLNEQFF. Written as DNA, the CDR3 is TGTGCCAGCAGTGCCACCCCCCTCAATGAGCAGTTCTTC.

The CDR3 spells CASSQDQASYEQYF. The CDR3 DNA reads TGTGCCAGCAGCCAAGATCAAGCCAGCTACGAGCAGTACTTC. The chain recombines TRBV14 with TRBJ2-7; D gene ambiguous. The CDR3 covers 14 residues. The germline V gene has CDR1 SGHDN and CDR2 FVKESK. The V end was cut by 0 bases, the J end by 3 bases, with 9 bases between.

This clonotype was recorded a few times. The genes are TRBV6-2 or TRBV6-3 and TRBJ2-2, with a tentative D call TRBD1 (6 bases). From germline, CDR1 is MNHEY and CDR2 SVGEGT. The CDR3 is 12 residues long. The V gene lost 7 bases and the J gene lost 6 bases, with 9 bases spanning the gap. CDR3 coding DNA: TGTGCCAGCATCAACAGGGCCGGGGAGCTGTTTTTT. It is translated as CASINRAGELFF.

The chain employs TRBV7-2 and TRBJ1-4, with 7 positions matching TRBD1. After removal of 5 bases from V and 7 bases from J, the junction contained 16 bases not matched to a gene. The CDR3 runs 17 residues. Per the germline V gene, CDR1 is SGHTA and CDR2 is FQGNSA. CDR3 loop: CASSQDRSQSTGEKLFF. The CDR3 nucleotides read TGTGCCAGCAGCCAGGACAGGAGTCAGAGTACGGGTGAAAAACTGTTTTTT.

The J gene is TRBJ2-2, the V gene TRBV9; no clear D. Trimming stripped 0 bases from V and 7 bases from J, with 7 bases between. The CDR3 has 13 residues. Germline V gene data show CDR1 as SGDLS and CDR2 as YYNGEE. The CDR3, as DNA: TGTGCCAGCAGCGTAGTCTCAAACGGGGAGCTGTTTTTT. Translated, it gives CASSVVSNGELFF.

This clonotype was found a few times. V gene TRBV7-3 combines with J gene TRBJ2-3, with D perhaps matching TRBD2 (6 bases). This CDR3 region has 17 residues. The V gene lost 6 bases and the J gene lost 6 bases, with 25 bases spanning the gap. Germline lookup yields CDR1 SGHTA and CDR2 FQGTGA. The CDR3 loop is CASSQNPYGRGSDTQYF. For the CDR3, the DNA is TGTGCCAGCAGTCAGAACCCTTACGGGAGAGGTTCGGATACGCAGTATTTT.

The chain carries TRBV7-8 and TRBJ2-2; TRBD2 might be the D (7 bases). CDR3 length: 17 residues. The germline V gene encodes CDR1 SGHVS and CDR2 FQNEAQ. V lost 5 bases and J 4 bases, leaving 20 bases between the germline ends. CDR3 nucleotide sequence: TGTGCCAGCAGCCCCTTGCGGGGGCTAAGGGGCACCGGGGAGCTGTTTTTT. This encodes CASSPLRGLRGTGELFF.